These 22 T cell receptor beta chains originate from one sample sequenced in a study of T cell changes during pregnancy in multiple sclerosis. This table comes from immunoSEQ multiplex PCR, and its TCRdb copy is limited to in-frame clones, with some not included. The sample contains tens of thousands of clones, about 94% of which appear only once. The specimen comprised CD4+ T cells from peripheral blood mononuclear cells, sampled after pregnancy. The source of these receptors is a female donor with multiple sclerosis, enrolled in a pregnancy study.

Remarks on this clone: The same CDR3 arises from other DNA sequences in this sample as well. The gene calls are TRBV5-1 and TRBJ2-7; TRBD1 might be the D (5 bases). Germline loops: CDR1 SGHRS, CDR2 YFSETQ. V shed 0 bases and J shed 3 bases, with 7 bases lying between them. CDR3 size: 13 residues. The CDR3 sequence: CASSLEGRYEQYF. The CDR3 DNA reads as TGCGCCAGCAGCTTGGAGGGGCGCTACGAGCAGTACTTC.

The CDR3 region has the DNA TGTGCCAGCAGCATAGACAGCTACAATGAGCAGTTCTTC. The encoded protein is CASSIDSYNEQFF. The rearrangement uses TRBV7-2 and TRBJ2-1, with D perhaps TRBD1 (5 bases). This CDR3 has 13 amino acids. Between the trimmed V and J ends, which lost 5 bases and 3 bases, there was a span of 8 bases. The germline CDR1 and CDR2 sequences are SGHTA and FQGNSA.

J is TRBJ2-3 and V is TRBV5-1, with TRBD2 matching over 8 bases. Germline V gives CDR1 SGHRS, CDR2 YFSETQ. The CDR3 has 16 amino acids. V lost 0 bases, J lost 2 bases, and 5 bases stayed unmatched. CDR3: CASSLEERGYTDTQYF. For the CDR3, the DNA is TGCGCCAGCAGCTTGGAAGAGCGGGGGTACACAGATACGCAGTATTTT.

This clone was observed once. This chain joins TRBV5-1 and TRBJ2-3; D perhaps matches TRBD2 (5 bases). Per the germline V gene, CDR1 is SGHRS and CDR2 is YFSETQ. The CDR3 covers 15 residues. V was cut by 0 bases and J by 1 base, with 9 bases left in between. This CDR3 reads CASSLVGRGTDTQYF. CDR3 nucleotides: TGCGCCAGCAGCTTGGTAGGGCGGGGCACAGATACGCAGTATTTT.

The CDR3 spells CASSSEGAVGNTIYF. CDR3 DNA: TGCGCCAGCAGCTCGGAGGGGGCGGTCGGAAACACCATATATTTT. The V and J genes are TRBV5-1 and TRBJ1-3; 7 bases agree with TRBD1. CDR1 and CDR2 (germline): SGHRS, YFSETQ. The CDR3 is made up of 15 amino acids. V shed 3 bases and J 4 bases; nucleotides not matched to a gene: 7.

The chain couples TRBV7-2 to TRBJ1-5; D is unresolved. V was cut by 1 base and J by 0 bases, with 7 bases left in between. The CDR3 covers 15 residues. Germline V CDR1 and CDR2: SGHTA, FQGNSA. CDR3 DNA sequence: TGTGCCAGCAGCTTAGACAGATATAGCAATCAGCCCCAGCATTTT. This encodes CASSLDRYSNQPQHF.

The chain links TRBV19 to TRBJ1-6, with a possible D match to TRBD1 (5 bases). Germline lookup yields CDR1 LNHDA and CDR2 SQIVND (reference sequence). The CDR3 spans 14 residues. Trimming took 3 bases from V and 10 from J, leaving 13 bases between them. Here the CDR3 reads CASSMGRVRSPLHF. DNA for the CDR3: TGTGCCAGTAGTATGGGCAGGGTCCGATCACCCCTCCACTTT.

The genes are TRBV25-1 and TRBJ2-2; TRBD1 agrees at 11 bases. Germline CDR1 and CDR2: MGHDK and SYGVNS. The CDR3 contains 16 residues. V trimming: 7 bases; J trimming: 6 bases; junction bases outside the gene matches: 10. CDR3 DNA: TGTGCCAGCATGGCTTCTGGGACAGGGGGTTCCGGGGAGCTGTTTTTT. Amino acid sequence: CASMASGTGGSGELFF. Drawing the rest from reference TRBV25-1 and TRBJ2-2, the complete variable domain is EADIYQTPRYLVIGTGKKITLECSQTMGHDKMYWYQQDPGMELHLIHYSYGVNSTEKGDLSSESTVSRIRTEHFPLTLESARPSHTSQYLCASMASGTGGSGELFFGEGSRLTVL.

The chain has TRBV2 and TRBJ2-7; D might be TRBD1 (5 bases). Trimming stripped 3 bases from V and 2 bases from J, with 8 bases between. The CDR3 runs 13 residues. The V gene's germline CDR1 is SNHLY and CDR2 FYNNEI. The CDR3 DNA reads as TGTGCCAGCAGTGACCCAGGGCCCTACGAGCAGTACTTC. Translation gives CASSDPGPYEQYF.

The chain couples TRBV6-5 to TRBJ1-6, with D possibly TRBD1 on 5 matching bases. The CDR3 length is 14 residues. Germline CDR1 is MNHEY and CDR2 is SVGAGI. Trimming removed 2 bases from V and 4 bases from J, with 6 bases in between. The chain's CDR3 is CASSYGTYNSPLHF. CDR3 DNA: TGTGCCAGCAGTTACGGGACTTATAATTCACCCCTCCACTTT.

This chain uses TRBV19 with TRBJ2-1; 12 nucleotides align to TRBD1. Germline V gene data show CDR1 as LNHDA and CDR2 as SQIVND (reference sequence). V trimming: 1 base; J trimming: 6 bases; junction bases outside the gene matches: 7. The CDR3 consists of 17 residues. The CDR3 nucleotides are TGTGCCAGTAGTATAGGGGGACAGGGGGCTAGGATCAATGAGCAGTTCTTC. Its translation is CASSIGGQGARINEQFF. Combining the CDR3 with reference TRBV19 and TRBJ2-1 gives the whole variable domain DGGITQSPKYLFRKEGQNVTLSCEQNLNHDAMYWYRQDPGQGLRLIYYSQIVNDFQKGDIAEGYSVSREKKESFPLTVTSAQKNPTAFYLCASSIGGQGARINEQFFGPGTRLTVL.

This chain joins TRBV7-9 and TRBJ1-5; 11 positions agree with TRBD1. This CDR3 is built from 16 residues. V trimming: 4 bases; J trimming: 5 bases; junction bases outside the gene matches: 7. Germline V gene lookup returns CDR1 SEHNR and CDR2 FQNEAQ (reference sequence). CDR3 sequence reads: CASSSLDRGLYQPQHF. CDR3 DNA sequence: TGTGCCAGCAGCTCCCTGGACAGGGGGCTCTATCAGCCCCAGCATTTT.

This chain links TRBV7-3 with TRBJ2-7; TRBD2 aligns across 9 bases. Germline values: CDR1 SGHTA, CDR2 FQGTGA. The CDR3 has 14 residues. Trimming cost V 2 bases and J 5 bases; bases outside gene matches: 4. The CDR3 nucleotides read TGTGCCAGCAGCTTAGCGGGGGGGCGGCACGAGCAGTACTTC. Amino acid sequence: CASSLAGGRHEQYF. Full variable domain (rest looked up from reference TRBV7-3 and TRBJ2-7): GAGVSQTPSNKVTEKGKYVELRCDPISGHTALYWYRQSLGQGPEFLIYFQGTGAADDSGLPNDRFFAVRPEGSVSTLKIQRTERGDSAVYLCASSLAGGRHEQYFGPGTRLTVT.

This chain joins TRBV4-1 and TRBJ1-2; 8 bases are shared with TRBD1. The germline V gene encodes CDR1 MGHRA and CDR2 YSYEKL. The CDR3 is 17 residues long. V gave up 4 bases and J gave up 5 bases; unmatched junction bases: 15. CDR3 sequence reads: CASSPELGTGRPYGYTF. The DNA of the CDR3 is TGCGCCAGCAGCCCGGAGTTAGGGACAGGCCGACCTTATGGCTACACCTTC.

The chain uses TRBV7-8 and TRBJ2-5; TRBD1 matches at 9 bases. The CDR3 contains 14 residues. With 5 bases clipped from V and 5 bases from J, the junction kept 6 bases outside the gene matches. Germline CDR1 and CDR2: SGHVS and FQNEAQ. The CDR3 nucleotides are TGTGCCAGCAGCAAACAGGGGGCCCGGGAGACCCAGTACTTC. Translated, it gives CASSKQGARETQYF.

V is TRBV29-1 and J is TRBJ1-6, with D tentatively TRBD1 (6 bases). V was clipped by 5 bases and J by 8 bases, with 19 bases between them. Per germline, CDR1 SQVTM and CDR2 ANQGSEA. The CDR3 extends over 15 amino acids. CDR3 coding DNA: TGCAGCGTTATTACAGGGAATGTGGGTGATTCACCCCTCCACTTT. Its translation is CSVITGNVGDSPLHF.

CDR3 sequence: CASTWQMNTEAFF. The CDR3 nucleotides read TGTGCCAGTACATGGCAGATGAACACTGAAGCTTTCTTT. The chain couples TRBV19 to TRBJ1-1; D gene uncertain. The V end was cut by 7 bases, the J end by 0 bases, with 9 bases between. Germline loops: CDR1 LNHDA, CDR2 SQIVND (reference sequence). The CDR3 spans 13 residues.

The chain couples TRBV12-5 to TRBJ1-5; 7 bases match TRBD1. V was clipped by 8 bases and J by 1 base; unmatched bases: 8. The CDR3 extends over 15 amino acids. Germline lookup yields CDR1 LGHNT and CDR2 FRNRAP. Written as DNA, the CDR3 is TGTGCTAGTCGGAGGGGGCTAGGAAGCAATCAGCCCCAGCATTTT. This encodes CASRRGLGSNQPQHF.

The rearrangement uses TRBV5-1 and TRBJ2-3; D is undetermined. The CDR3 covers 13 residues. In germline, CDR1 is SGHRS, CDR2 YFSETQ. V lost 0 bases and J lost 3, with 5 bases in between. CDR3 region: CASSLAETDTQYF. CDR3 nucleotides: TGCGCCAGCAGCTTGGCCGAGACAGATACGCAGTATTTT.

The table lists this clone with a count of one. The chain combines TRBV18 with TRBJ1-1; D is perhaps TRBD1 (5 bases). CDR3 length: 15 amino acids. Trimming removed 3 bases from V and 5 bases from J, with 16 bases in between. Per germline, CDR1 KGHSH and CDR2 LQKENI. CDR3 sequence (DNA): TGTGCCAGCTCACCCCTGGGGGGGGAGGAGACTGAAGCTTTCTTT. It is translated as CASSPLGGEETEAFF.

The chain is built from TRBV10-2 and TRBJ2-7; 7 positions match TRBD1. The V gene end was trimmed by 2 bases and the J gene end by 2 bases; junction bases not matched to a gene: 6. This CDR3 has 15 amino acids. Germline V CDR1 and CDR2: WSHSY, SAAADI. The CDR3 coding sequence is TGCGCCAGCAGTGAGACGGGACAGATAACCTACGAGCAGTACTTC. Protein sequence: CASSETGQITYEQYF.

The chain links TRBV29-1 to TRBJ2-1; D might be TRBD2 (6 bases). Germline V gene lookup returns CDR1 SQVTM and CDR2 ANQGSEA. The CDR3 contains 12 residues. Trimming pared 7 bases from V and 4 bases from J, leaving 11 bases between. DNA for the CDR3: TGCAGCGGGGCGGGATTTTACAATGAGCAGTTCTTC. Translated: CSGAGFYNEQFF.